This T cell receptor (beta chain) was sequenced in a study of blood T cell repertoires in COVID-19. Repertoires were generated with immunoSEQ multiplex PCR, while TCRdb's copy carries only in-frame clones and drops some. The table includes about 150,000 clones, about 80% detected once. The germline V gene encodes CDR1 SGDLS and CDR2 YYNGEE. The CDR3 consists of 10 residues. Trimming cost V 3 bases and J 8 bases, with 5 bases left between them. Sequencing was performed on PBMCs or T cells enriched from blood (not recorded which). The chain uses TRBV9 and TRBJ1-2, with D hard to call. This receptor was identified in a man aged 50-60 years who had recovered from COVID-19. This CDR3 is CASSGQGYTF. CDR3 nucleotides: TGTGCCAGCAGCGGCCAGGGCTACACCTTC.